The 5 T cell receptor beta chains below come from one sample, sequenced in a study of Graves' ophthalmopathy and Graves' hyperthyroidism. The sequenced template was RNA, covering the TCR beta CDR3 region. The first round was an RT-PCR with HTBI primers, and the second round was a multiplex PCR. TCRdb called the multiplex PCR reads again in MiXCR, with one record for every CDR3 protein. The profile shows 500,000 to 600,000 distinct CDR3 sequences, 35% to 40% of them singletons. Sequencing was carried out using peripheral blood or thyroid tissue (not recorded which). The receptors were gathered from an adult man with Graves' hyperthyroidism.

V is TRBV18 and J is TRBJ1-6, with 8 positions matching TRBD1. Germline values: CDR1 KGHSH, CDR2 LQKENI. This CDR3 comprises 14 residues. Trimming cost V 4 bases and J 7 bases; bases outside gene matches: 3. The CDR3 nucleotides read TGTGCCAGCTCACAGGACAGGGACAATTCACCCCTCCACTTT. This sequence encodes CASSQDRDNSPLHF.

A few counts support this clonotype. The J gene is TRBJ2-1, the V gene TRBV2; unclear D gene. CDR1 is SNHLY, CDR2 FYNNEI, per germline. There are 13 residues in the CDR3. Trimming left V 2 bases short and J 7 bases short, with 9 bases between. CDR3 region: CASSELVGNEQFF. The CDR3 nucleotides are TGTGCCAGCAGTGAATTGGTGGGAAATGAGCAGTTCTTC.

The V gene is TRBV7-6, the J gene TRBJ2-3; TRBD1 might be the D (6 bases). CDR3 length: 16 amino acids. Germline CDR1 and CDR2: SGHVS and FNYEAQ. V gave up 0 bases and J gave up 11 bases, with 21 bases separating them. As DNA, the CDR3 is TGTGCCAGCAGCTTAGCAGTGGTCAGGGGAAGCAATGAGCAGTATTTT. This translates into CASSLAVVRGSNEQYF.

The chain couples TRBV19 to TRBJ1-1; TRBD1 might be the D (5 bases). This CDR3 is 15 amino acids long. The germline V gene has CDR1 LNHDA and CDR2 SQIVND (reference sequence). The V gene lost 6 bases and the J gene lost 6 bases, with 20 bases spanning the gap. The CDR3 spells CASSPGGWGTAEAFF. DNA of the CDR3: TGTGCCAGTAGCCCGGGGGGGTGGGGGACCGCTGAAGCTTTCTTT.

This clonotype was found many times. The genes are TRBV5-5 and TRBJ2-6; possible D gene TRBD1, 5 bases. V was pared by 3 bases and J by 0 bases, with 10 bases between. The CDR3 loop spans 16 amino acids. CDR1 is SGHKS, CDR2 YYEKEE, per germline (reference sequence). The CDR3 nucleotides are TGTGCCAGCAGCTCGACAGCTGACTCTGGGGCCAACGTCCTGACTTTC. This codes for CASSSTADSGANVLTF.